The T cell receptor beta chain under discussion was sequenced for a study of identical twins. Study observations and caveats: Models underestimated out-of-frame TCR alpha sharing in monozygotic twins. Cord blood beta clonotypes present at high abundance carried fewer insertions; no such pattern appeared in memory repertoires. Excess sharing by twins proved weaker in beta out-of-frame sequences.

With template switching, a universal primer site was added, and the cDNA carried unique molecular identifiers. TCRdb re-called the 5' RACE reads with MiXCR, one entry per CDR3 protein. Of around 250,000 distinct CDR3 sequences listed, about 8.5% are singletons. For this clonotype: The antigen is not known.

Germline CDR1 reads MDHEN; CDR2 reads SYDVKM. The CDR3 extends over 15 amino acids. The V segment lost 6 bases and the J segment 2 bases; nucleotides outside the gene matches: 8. This sample also belongs to another study, concerning yellow fever vaccine responses in identical twins.

This clonotype was obtained from a woman under 30 in good health. Sequencing was performed on CD8+ T cells sorted from blood. This sequence joins TRBV28 and TRBJ2-3, with 7 bases lining up with TRBD1. The CDR3 DNA is TGTGCCAGCAGGGCAGACAGGGTCTTCACAGATACGCAGTATTTT. Translation gives CASRADRVFTDTQYF.